This TCR beta chain was sequenced for a study of cytomegalovirus exposure and HLA in healthy donors. The table came from immunoSEQ multiplex PCR; TCRdb's copy has only in-frame clones and leaves some out. Here the sample spans roughly 150,000 clones, roughly 90% being singletons. Germline trimming cut 0 bases from V and 1 base from J; bases unmatched to any gene: 1. Germline-derived CDR1 and CDR2 are SGHRS and YFSETQ. The CDR3 sequence is 15 residues long. The TCR was taken from a woman aged 18-30 years in good health and CMV-seropositive. The chain employs TRBV5-1 and TRBJ2-7; TRBD1 matches 10 bases. Sequencing used PBMCs. The CDR3 loop reads CASSLEGQGSYEQYF. In nucleotides, the CDR3 is TGCGCCAGCAGCTTGGAGGGACAGGGGTCCTACGAGCAGTACTTC.